This TCR beta chain appears in the sequencing data of a study of OX40 agonist ivuxolimab in advanced cancers. This table comes from immunoSEQ multiplex PCR, and its TCRdb copy is limited to in-frame clones, with some not included. The table records 35,000 to 40,000 clones, about 89% of them present only once. Findings and caveats of the study: Determination of antigen specificity was not performed for the expanded peripheral T cells. Dosing at 0.1 to 3.0 mg/kg was accompanied by clonal expansion of CD4+ and CD8+ blood T cells by week 6. Averaged across samples, CD8+ T cells carried more expanded clones than CD4+ did.

Exclusion applied to patients with autoimmune disease history or systemic immunosuppression. About this clone: Its antigen is as yet unknown.

V was clipped by 2 bases and J by 7 bases; unmatched bases: 6. This CDR3 spans 14 amino acids. Germline-derived CDR1 and CDR2 are SQVTM and ANQGSEA. This chain joins TRBV29-1 and TRBJ2-1; TRBD1 matches at 9 bases. The sequence was obtained from an adult with an advanced solid tumor such as melanoma, head and neck, liver or kidney cancer. Here the sequenced sample was CD4+ or CD8+ T cells sorted from blood, taken in a trial of the OX40 agonist ivuxolimab. The CDR3 here is CSVERDRAPNEQFF. As DNA, the CDR3 is TGCAGCGTTGAACGGGACAGGGCACCGAATGAGCAGTTCTTC.